The 30 T cell receptor beta chains listed next were all sequenced from one sample in a study of spatial heterogeneity in lung cancer. Antigens of these TCRs are unknown. The sample's time point: sample taken at primary tumor resection. In TCRdb, the 5' RACE reads were re-called with MiXCR into one record per CDR3 protein. The table has 900 to 1,000 distinct CDR3 sequences, roughly 15% seen once; the top ten hold roughly 31%. Study-level findings and limits: Mutation tallies in tumors tracked expanded intratumoral alpha and beta TCR counts.

The specimen comprised lung tumor tissue, sampled at surgery. The receptors shown here come from a female donor with early-stage non-small cell lung cancer.

The chain uses TRBV3-1 and TRBJ2-1, with 9 bases fitting TRBD2. Germline V CDR1 and CDR2: LGHDT, YNNKEL (reference sequence). CDR3 length: 15 amino acids. Germline trimming cut 2 bases from V and 8 bases from J; bases unmatched to any gene: 7. The CDR3: CASSQSGGGAYEQFF. CDR3 sequence (DNA): TGTGCCAGCAGCCAAAGCGGCGGGGGGGCCTATGAGCAGTTCTTC.

There are a few counts of this clonotype. This chain joins TRBV6-5 and TRBJ2-2, with TRBD2 matching over 7 bases. V lost 7 bases and J lost 0; bases outside the gene matches: 8. The germline CDR1 and CDR2 sequences are MNHEY and SVGAGI. There are 16 residues in the CDR3. The CDR3 loop reads CASTGVAGANTGELFF. CDR3 in DNA: TGTGCCAGCACCGGAGTAGCGGGTGCGAACACCGGGGAGCTGTTTTTT.

The J gene is TRBJ2-3, the V gene TRBV2; D is possibly TRBD1 (6 bases). V was cut by 5 bases and J by 5 bases, with 17 bases left in between. This CDR3 comprises 15 residues. The germline gives CDR1 SNHLY, CDR2 FYNNEI. CDR3 sequence reads: CASSRGGPRGDTQYF. The DNA of the CDR3 is TGTGCCAGCAGTCGAGGGGGACCACGGGGAGATACGCAGTATTTT.

This clonotype is medium-sized within its sample. J is TRBJ2-7 and V is TRBV20-1; no firm D call. Germline CDR1 reads DFQATT; CDR2 reads SNEGSKA (reference sequence). V was shortened by 7 bases and J by 6 bases, with 19 bases between the two germline ends. This CDR3 spans 13 amino acids. The CDR3 bases are TGCAGTGAGGGCCTTTCAACCGGCACCGAGCAGTACTTC. The encoded protein is CSEGLSTGTEQYF.

Judged by abundance, this clonotype is medium-sized. The V gene is TRBV20-1, the J gene TRBJ2-5, with unresolved D. Trimming cost V 1 base and J 2 bases, with 8 bases left between them. The CDR3 is 13 residues long. Germline CDR1 DFQATT, CDR2 SNEGSKA (reference sequence). The CDR3 reads CSARGSVQETQYF. CDR3 sequence (DNA): TGCAGTGCTAGAGGCTCAGTACAAGAGACCCAGTACTTC.

Relative to its sample, this clonotype is medium-sized. The rearrangement uses TRBV18 and TRBJ2-3; D may be TRBD1 (6 bases). The CDR3 is 15 amino acids. Germline V gives CDR1 KGHSH, CDR2 LQKENI. The germline V and J ends were trimmed by 8 bases and 0 bases, with 15 bases remaining between them. CDR3 nucleotides: TGTGCCAGCACGTCCGGGACAACGAGCACAGATACGCAGTATTTT. This gives the protein CASTSGTTSTDTQYF. Drawing the rest from reference TRBV18 and TRBJ2-3, the complete variable domain is NAGVMQNPRHLVRRRGQEARLRCSPMKGHSHVYWYRQLPEEGLKFMVYLQKENIIDESGMPKERFSAEFPKEGPSILRIQQVVRGDSAAYFCASTSGTTSTDTQYFGPGTRLTVL.

In its sample, this clonotype was seen a few times. The gene calls are TRBV27 and TRBJ1-5; D is undetermined. Germline V gene sequence: CDR1 MNHEY, CDR2 SMNVEV (reference sequence). The CDR3 totals 14 residues. V was clipped by 3 bases and J by 0 bases, with 6 bases between them. The CDR3 here is CASSFDPSNQPQHF. CDR3 sequence (DNA): TGTGCCAGCAGTTTCGACCCTAGCAATCAGCCCCAGCATTTT.

This chain connects TRBV18 to TRBJ2-1; no clear D gene. This CDR3 comprises 14 residues. Trimming removed 6 bases at V and 1 base at J, with 10 bases between. CDR1 and CDR2 (germline): KGHSH, LQKENI. The CDR3 spells CASSPQASYNEQFF. For the CDR3, the DNA is TGTGCCAGCTCCCCGCAGGCTTCCTACAATGAGCAGTTCTTC.

The chain combines TRBV27 with TRBJ1-2; possibly TRBD1 for D (5 bases). V lost 4 bases and J lost 8, with 17 bases in between. This CDR3 is built from 14 residues. The germline gives CDR1 MNHEY, CDR2 SMNVEV (reference sequence). CDR3 in amino acids: CASSSLEGLGGYTF. CDR3 nucleotide sequence: TGTGCCAGCAGTTCGCTTGAGGGGCTTGGAGGCTACACCTTC.

This clonotype qualifies as large (0.1 to 1%). The V gene is TRBV20-1, the J gene TRBJ2-2; a weak D match, TRBD1 (6 bases). The V end was cut by 3 bases, the J end by 6 bases, with 11 bases between. This CDR3 comprises 13 residues. Germline V gives CDR1 DFQATT, CDR2 SNEGSKA (reference sequence). The CDR3 spells CSASKGGPGELFF. DNA for the CDR3: TGCAGTGCTAGTAAAGGGGGACCCGGGGAGCTGTTTTTT.

Within the sample, this clonotype is large. This chain joins TRBV27 and TRBJ2-7, with D perhaps matching TRBD1 or TRBD2 (6 bases each). This CDR3 contains 14 residues. Trimming stripped 7 bases from V and 2 bases from J, with 15 bases between. The germline V gene has CDR1 MNHEY and CDR2 SMNVEV (reference sequence). CDR3: CASTGADKPYEQYF. CDR3 nucleotide sequence: TGTGCCAGCACGGGGGCGGACAAGCCCTACGAGCAGTACTTC.

Notes on this clonotype: Mismatch with germline at one junction end may stem from a read error. The gene calls are TRBV2 and TRBJ2-5; possibly TRBD1 for D (5 bases). Germline V CDR1 and CDR2: SNHLY, FYNNEI. This CDR3 comprises 14 residues. The CDR3 DNA follows: TGTGCCAGCAAGGGCAACAGGCTCCAAGAGACCCAGAACTTC. Translated, it gives CASKGNRLQETQNF.

The CDR3 coding sequence is TGCGCCAGCAGCCAAGATACAGCCACAGATACGCAGTATTTT. It codes for CASSQDTATDTQYF. The genes are TRBV4-3 and TRBJ2-3, with D unresolved. The CDR3 length is 14 residues. V dropped 0 bases and J dropped 2 bases, with 6 bases sitting between them. Germline CDR1 reads LGHNA; CDR2 reads YSLEER.

The rearrangement uses TRBV10-2 and TRBJ2-3; the match to TRBD1 covers 7 bases. V lost 3 bases and J lost 2; bases outside the gene matches: 8. The germline gives CDR1 WSHSY, CDR2 SAAADI. This CDR3 comprises 16 residues. The CDR3 DNA follows: TGCGCCAGCAGTGATCCCGACAGGGCCTTCACAGATACGCAGTATTTT. Protein: CASSDPDRAFTDTQYF.

The V gene is TRBV7-6, the J gene TRBJ1-4; tentative D call: TRBD1 (5 bases). V was cut by 5 bases and J by 0 bases, with 13 bases left in between. The germline gives CDR1 SGHVS, CDR2 FNYEAQ. There are 16 residues in the CDR3. In nucleotides, the CDR3 is TGTGCCAGCAGCGCCTATACAGGTGCAACTAATGAAAAACTGTTTTTT. Translation: CASSAYTGATNEKLFF.

This chain links TRBV20-1 with TRBJ2-2; TRBD2 matches 7 bases. The CDR3 is made up of 17 amino acids. Germline V CDR1 and CDR2: DFQATT, SNEGSKA (reference sequence). Unmatched junction bases numbered 13, after V lost 0 bases and J lost 6 bases. CDR3 residues: CSARDDFGLGRPGELFF. The CDR3 DNA reads TGCAGTGCTAGAGATGATTTCGGACTAGGTCGGCCCGGGGAGCTGTTTTTT.

Only a few counts were recorded for this clonotype. The CDR3 nucleotides are TGTGCCAGCAGCTGGACAGGGGAAGGCTACACCTTC. The encoded protein is CASSWTGEGYTF. The chain recombines TRBV6-5 with TRBJ1-2, with 9 nucleotides matching TRBD1. Germline V gene sequence: CDR1 MNHEY, CDR2 SVGAGI. The CDR3 is 12 residues long. With 6 bases clipped from V and 8 bases from J, the junction kept 4 bases outside the gene matches.

In this sample, this clonotype turned up once. This chain joins TRBV28 and TRBJ2-3; 8 bases align to TRBD2. Trimming cost V 5 bases and J 2 bases; bases outside gene matches: 9. The CDR3 sequence is 16 residues long. Germline loops: CDR1 MDHEN, CDR2 SYDVKM. DNA of the CDR3: TGTGCCAGCAGTCCCCGGGGAGCGGGGGACACAGATACGCAGTATTTT. This gives the protein CASSPRGAGDTDTQYF.

This clonotype is classed as medium-sized. This sequence joins TRBV7-2 and TRBJ2-4; either TRBD1 or TRBD2 may supply D (6 bases each). Germline V gene sequence: CDR1 SGHTA, CDR2 FQGNSA. This CDR3 region has 15 residues. V gave up 3 bases and J gave up 2 bases, with 11 bases separating them. The CDR3 loop reads CASSLGGTSKNIQYF. CDR3 coding DNA: TGTGCCAGCAGCTTGGGCGGGACATCCAAAAACATTCAGTACTTC.

The rearrangement uses TRBV7-2 and TRBJ2-3; 8 positions match TRBD2. The CDR3 extends over 15 amino acids. V gave up 6 bases and J gave up 5 bases; unmatched junction bases: 10. CDR1 SGHTA and CDR2 FQGNSA come from the germline V gene. The CDR3 region is CASSPWSGGRDTQYF. The CDR3 bases are TGTGCCAGCAGTCCATGGAGCGGGGGTAGAGATACGCAGTATTTT.

This clonotype is medium-sized by share. The CDR3 loop reads CASSLGVQFF. In DNA form, the CDR3 reads TGTGCCAGCAGTTTGGGGGTGCAGTTCTTC. V gene TRBV28 combines with J gene TRBJ2-1; D is perhaps TRBD1 or TRBD2 (5 bases each). Germline V gene lookup returns CDR1 MDHEN and CDR2 SYDVKM. Trimming left V 3 bases short and J 12 bases short, with 6 bases between. The CDR3 sequence is 10 residues long. Based on the CDR3 plus reference TRBV28 and TRBJ2-1, the full variable domain is DVKVTQSSRYLVKRTGEKVFLECVQDMDHENMFWYRQDPGLGLRLIYFSYDVKMKEKGDIPEGYSVSREKKERFSLILESASTNQTSMYLCASSLGVQFFGPGTRLTVL.

This clonotype is medium-sized (0.01 to 0.1%) in the sample. This rearrangement joins TRBV6-6 to TRBJ1-4; possibly TRBD1 for D (6 bases). The CDR3 is 13 amino acids. Trimming cost V 5 bases and J 13 bases, with 17 bases left between them. Germline-derived CDR1 and CDR2 are MNHNY and SVGAGI (reference sequence). The CDR3 coding sequence is TGTGCCAGCAGTCCACACCGGGACACTCGACTGTTTTTT. This gives the protein CASSPHRDTRLFF.

By proportion, this clonotype is medium-sized (0.01 to 0.1%). The gene calls are TRBV29-1 and TRBJ2-3; no firm D call. CDR1 is SQVTM and CDR2 is ANQGSEA in the germline V gene. With 5 bases removed from V and 1 base from J, the gap between germline ends came to 7 bases. This CDR3 has 12 residues. The CDR3 is CSVREGTDTQYF. The CDR3 nucleotides are TGCAGCGTTAGAGAAGGCACAGATACGCAGTATTTT.

This clonotype is deemed medium-sized (0.01 to 0.1%). CDR3 nucleotides: TGCAGTGCTAGAGAAGGCCCAGTGAACACTGAAGCTTTCTTT. Protein: CSAREGPVNTEAFF. V and J are TRBV20-1 and TRBJ1-1; D not resolved. Trimming took off 0 bases at V and 0 bases at J, with 8 bases between the two ends. The length of the CDR3 is 14 residues. Germline lookup yields CDR1 DFQATT and CDR2 SNEGSKA (reference sequence).

This clonotype is judged hyperexpanded. V is TRBV12-3 or TRBV12-4 and J is TRBJ1-5; the D is unclear. This CDR3 has 13 residues. Trimming removed 5 bases at V and 6 bases at J, with 11 bases between. The chain's CDR3 is CASSPLTVQPQHF. CDR3 nucleotide sequence: TGTGCCAGCAGTCCCCTAACGGTTCAGCCCCAGCATTTT.

By sample fraction, this clonotype is medium-sized. V and J are TRBV19 and TRBJ2-2, with D uncertain. Germline V lookup: CDR1 LNHDA, CDR2 SQIVND (reference sequence). The CDR3 is made up of 13 amino acids. The V end lost 7 bases, the J end lost 0 bases, and 6 bases lay between the germline ends. Here the CDR3 reads CASTNPNTGELFF. CDR3 DNA: TGTGCCAGTACAAACCCGAACACCGGGGAGCTGTTTTTT.

Judged by abundance, this clonotype is large. This chain links TRBV2 with TRBJ2-7; D is unclear. V was pared by 5 bases and J by 6 bases, with 8 bases between. Germline V lookup: CDR1 SNHLY, CDR2 FYNNEI. The CDR3 is made up of 11 amino acids. The CDR3 nucleotides are TGTGCCAGCAGTCCGACTGCCGAGCAGTACTTC. Protein sequence: CASSPTAEQYF.

By frequency in the sample, this clonotype is hyperexpanded. V is TRBV6-2 or TRBV6-3 and J is TRBJ2-7, with 9 positions matching TRBD2. The CDR3 runs to 16 residues. V was pared by 7 bases and J by 4 bases, with 14 bases of the junction left unmatched. Germline-derived CDR1 and CDR2 are MNHEY and SVGEGT. The DNA of the CDR3 is TGTGCCAGCACCAACCTTCAGGGACTAGCCGATTACGAGCAGTACTTC. Encoded protein: CASTNLQGLADYEQYF.

By sample fraction, this clonotype is medium-sized. This chain links TRBV30 with TRBJ2-3; D ambiguous. The CDR3 covers 11 residues. CDR1 is GTSNPN, CDR2 SVGIG, per germline (reference sequence). With 0 bases removed from V and 9 bases from J, the gap between germline ends came to 7 bases. The DNA of the CDR3 is TGTGCCTGGAGTGTAGAGTTAACGCAGTATTTT. Its translation: CAWSVELTQYF.

This clonotype is categorized as medium-sized. The CDR3 is CASSPESGNPYEQYF. CDR3 nucleotides: TGTGCCAGCAGCCCGGAGTCAGGGAATCCCTACGAGCAGTACTTC. This sequence joins TRBV5-8 and TRBJ2-7; a weak D match, TRBD1 (5 bases). Trimming pared 4 bases from V and 2 bases from J, leaving 16 bases between. Germline CDR1 SGHTS, CDR2 YDEGEE. This CDR3 has 15 residues. The variable domain in full, with the rest retrieved from reference TRBV5-8 and TRBJ2-7, is EAGVTQSPTHLIKTRGQQATLRCSPISGHTSVYWYQQALGLGLQFLLWYDEGEERNRGNFPPRFSGRQFPNYSSELNVNALELEDSALYLCASSPESGNPYEQYFGPGTRLTVT.